This is a list of T cell receptor beta chains from one sample in a study of blood T cell repertoires in COVID-19. This table comes from immunoSEQ multiplex PCR, and its TCRdb copy is limited to in-frame clones, with some not included. Of about 56,000 clones in the sample, over 75% were seen once. The sample consisted of peripheral blood. These receptors came from a man between 45 and 60 years old with active COVID-19. The CDR3 runs from the conserved cysteine through the conserved F or W. Fields, in order: V gene, D gene, J gene, clone size, CDR3 protein, CDR3 DNA. A D gene is named only where the DNA matches it firmly. Part of the rows lack a size; the others show once, few, many or a class for expanded clones.

>TRBV5-1|-|TRBJ2-7|-
CASSFTAGNYEQYF
TGCGCCAGCAGCTTCACCGCGGGAAACTACGAGCAGTACTTC
>TRBV2|-|TRBJ2-5|-
CASRSTALDPQETQYF
TGTGCCAGCAGGTCGACGGCGCTAGACCCCCAAGAGACCCAGTACTTC
>TRBV2|-|TRBJ2-5|-
CASTPGGGGLETQYF
TGTGCCAGCACTCCAGGCGGGGGCGGATTAGAGACCCAGTACTTC
>TRBV4-1|TRBD1|TRBJ2-7|-
CASSQVGQGADEQYF
TGCGCCAGCAGCCAAGTAGGCCAGGGGGCCGACGAGCAGTACTTC
>TRBV7-9|-|TRBJ1-2|-
CASQQPGGGQGVYGYTF
TGTGCCAGCCAACAGCCCGGGGGGGGGCAGGGCGTCTATGGCTACACCTTC
>TRBV7-9|-|TRBJ1-4|-
CASSLSGANEKLFF
TGTGCCAGCAGCCTATCCGGTGCTAATGAAAAACTGTTTTTT
>TRBV3-1/TRBV3-2|-|TRBJ1-6|-
CASRAVNNSPLHF
TGTGCCAGCAGGGCAGTTAATAATTCACCCCTCCACTTT
>TRBV27|-|TRBJ2-6|-
CASRGFRYGANVLTF
TGTGCCAGCCGAGGATTCCGGTATGGGGCCAACGTCCTGACTTTC
>TRBV6-5|TRBD1|TRBJ1-2|-
CASSYGQGAFGYTF
TGTGCCAGCAGTTACGGGCAGGGGGCTTTTGGCTACACCTTC
>TRBV5-1|TRBD1|TRBJ2-7|few
CASSLPGTGGEQYF
TGCGCCAGCAGCTTACCCGGGACAGGGGGAGAGCAGTACTTC
>TRBV4-2|TRBD1|TRBJ2-4|once
CASSQATGEVAKNIQYF
TGTGCCAGCAGCCAAGCGACAGGGGAGGTGGCCAAAAACATTCAGTACTTC
>TRBV4-2|-|TRBJ1-6|-
CASSRIGQTNSPLHF
TGTGCCAGCAGCCGCATCGGACAGACTAATTCACCCCTCCACTTT
>TRBV4-2|-|TRBJ1-3|few
CASGEVQGAGNTIYF
TGTGCCAGCGGGGAGGTCCAGGGTGCTGGAAACACCATATATTTT
>TRBV10-3|TRBD1|TRBJ1-5|once
CAISGEGTGNQPQHF
TGTGCCATCAGTGGGGAGGGGACAGGGAATCAGCCCCAGCATTTT
>TRBV7-8|TRBD1|TRBJ1-5|-
CASSFKDRISNQPQHF
TGTGCCAGCAGCTTTAAGGACAGGATTAGCAATCAGCCCCAGCATTTT
>TRBV5-6|-|TRBJ2-2|few
CASSSDPSSGELFF
TGTGCCAGCAGCTCAGATCCTAGTTCTGGGGAGCTGTTTTTT
>TRBV3-1/TRBV3-2|TRBD1|TRBJ2-7|once
CASSHRDSYYEQYF
TGTGCCAGCAGCCACCGGGACAGTTACTACGAGCAGTACTTC
>TRBV4-1|-|TRBJ2-1|-
CASSHTGLRSSYNEQFF
TGCGCCAGCAGCCACACGGGACTCCGTAGCTCCTACAATGAGCAGTTCTTC
>TRBV7-3|-|TRBJ2-2|-
CASSRPGAGELFF
TGTGCCAGCAGCAGACCGGGGGCCGGGGAGCTGTTTTTT
>TRBV4-1|TRBD1|TRBJ2-5|-
CASSQRDSVQETQYF
TGCGCCAGCAGCCAGAGGGACAGCGTCCAAGAGACCCAGTACTTC
>TRBV3-1/TRBV3-2|TRBD1|TRBJ1-1|-
CASSPTGQGNTEAFF
TGTGCCAGCAGCCCAACGGGACAGGGGAACACTGAAGCTTTCTTT
>TRBV6-5|-|TRBJ2-5|-
CASSRQEAQYF
TGTGCCAGCAGCCGTCAAGAGGCCCAGTACTTC
>TRBV23-1|-|TRBJ2-5|-
CASSQSRRETQYF
TGCGCCAGCAGTCAATCGCGGAGAGAGACCCAGTACTTC
>TRBV7-8|-|TRBJ2-2|-
CASTRAAGELFF
TGTGCCAGCACCCGGGCGGCCGGGGAGCTGTTTTTT
>TRBV27|-|TRBJ1-2|-
CASSFGGLGGYTF
TGTGCCAGCAGTTTCGGGGGGCTAGGCGGCTACACCTTC
>TRBV25-1|-|TRBJ2-3|-
CASSEVRLTDTQYF
TGTGCCAGCAGTGAGGTCAGGCTAACAGATACGCAGTATTTT
>TRBV12-3/TRBV12-4|-|TRBJ1-2|-
CASSPLTGGYTF
TGTGCCAGCAGCCCACTTACGGGGGGCTACACCTTC
>TRBV7-2|TRBD2|TRBJ2-7|-
CASMSSGGGYEQYF
TGTGCCAGCATGTCTAGCGGGGGCGGTTACGAGCAGTACTTC
>TRBV2|TRBD1|TRBJ1-1|-
CASRARGRGTEAFF
TGTGCCAGCAGAGCGAGGGGGCGCGGCACTGAAGCTTTCTTT
>TRBV3-1/TRBV3-2|-|TRBJ1-1|-
CASSQVFGKDTEAFF
TGTGCCAGCAGCCAAGTTTTCGGGAAAGACACTGAAGCTTTCTTT
>TRBV9|-|TRBJ2-5|few
CASSGTGSSQETQYF
TGTGCCAGCAGCGGAACAGGGAGTTCCCAAGAGACCCAGTACTTC
>TRBV5-6|TRBD2|TRBJ2-7|-
CASSSPGLAGSREYF
TGTGCCAGCAGCTCCCCGGGACTAGCGGGGTCAAGAGAGTACTTC
>TRBV9|-|TRBJ2-3|-
CASSVFPGVRNTQYF
TGTGCCAGCAGCGTATTCCCGGGGGTAAGGAATACGCAGTATTTT
>TRBV11-2|-|TRBJ1-1|-
CASSSTVNTEAFF
TGTGCCAGCAGCTCCACAGTGAACACTGAAGCTTTCTTT
>TRBV5-6|-|TRBJ2-7|-
CASSFRFSYEQYF
TGTGCCAGCAGCTTTAGATTCTCCTACGAGCAGTACTTC
>TRBV19|-|TRBJ2-6|-
CASTRQDSGANVLTF
TGTGCCAGTACCCGTCAGGATTCTGGGGCCAACGTCCTGACTTTC
>TRBV19|-|TRBJ2-5|-
CASSTGDQETQYF
TGTGCCAGTAGCACGGGGGACCAAGAGACCCAGTACTTC
>TRBV6-6|-|TRBJ1-2|once
CASNGEAGRYGYTF
TGTGCCAGCAATGGGGAGGCAGGGAGGTATGGCTACACCTTC
>TRBV2|-|TRBJ1-2|-
CASSDTGTYGYTF
TGTGCCAGCAGTGACACAGGGACCTATGGCTACACCTTC
>TRBV5-4|-|TRBJ1-2|-
CASSLAEGSAGYTF
TGTGCCAGCAGCTTGGCGGAGGGATCAGCAGGCTACACCTTC
>TRBV2|-|TRBJ2-7|-
CASSDGGGRYEQYF
TGTGCCAGCAGTGACGGCGGGGGCCGCTACGAGCAGTACTTC
>TRBV7-9|TRBD1|TRBJ2-7|-
CASSSFQGAGEQYF
TGTGCCAGCAGCTCCTTCCAGGGGGCAGGGGAGCAGTACTTC
>TRBV3-1/TRBV3-2|-|TRBJ2-6|-
CASSLASSGANVLTF
TGTGCCAGCAGCCTAGCTTCATCTGGGGCCAACGTCCTGACTTTC
>TRBV5-4|TRBD1|TRBJ1-1|-
CASSLGGAGTVLFGHTEAFF
TGTGCCAGCAGCCTGGGGGGCGCCGGGACAGTCCTTTTCGGCCACACTGAAGCTTTCTTT
>TRBV7-9|-|TRBJ2-2|-
CASSQGTGELFF
TGTGCCAGCAGCCAGGGTACCGGGGAGCTGTTTTTT
>TRBV10-3|-|TRBJ2-1|-
CAIRQGGVNEQFF
TGTGCCATCAGGCAGGGAGGCGTCAATGAGCAGTTCTTC
>TRBV6-2/TRBV6-3|-|TRBJ2-7|few
CASSYPGQRYLF
TGTGCCAGCAGTTACCCAGGACAGCGGTACTTGTTC
>TRBV7-9|-|TRBJ2-1|-
CASSLGGGYNEQFF
TGTGCCAGCAGCTTAGGGGGAGGCTACAATGAGCAGTTCTTC
>TRBV5-1|-|TRBJ2-7|-
CASSLAVQLSYEQYF
TGCGCCAGCAGCTTGGCCGTACAGCTCTCCTACGAGCAGTACTTC
>TRBV5-4|-|TRBJ1-4|-
CASSRGVGRNEKLFF
TGTGCCAGCAGCCGGGGGGTAGGGAGGAACGAAAAACTGTTTTTT
>TRBV6-4|TRBD1|TRBJ1-3|-
CASRIQGAGGNTIYF
TGTGCCAGCAGGATACAGGGGGCGGGAGGAAACACCATATATTTT
>TRBV5-4|TRBD2|TRBJ2-3|-
CASSPFLAGPTDTQYF
TGTGCCAGCAGCCCATTTTTAGCGGGCCCCACAGATACGCAGTATTTT
>TRBV11-1|-|TRBJ2-7|few
CASSLRPDSSYEQYF
TGTGCCAGCAGCCTAAGACCGGACAGTTCCTACGAGCAGTACTTC
>TRBV4-2|TRBD2|TRBJ2-7|-
CASSRTGGGGGAYEQYF
TGTGCCAGCAGCCGTACGGGCGGAGGCGGGGGTGCCTACGAGCAGTACTTC
>TRBV5-6|TRBD1|TRBJ1-6|once
CASSYGTVGHNSPLHF
TGTGCCAGCAGCTACGGGACAGTGGGGCATAATTCACCCCTCCACTTT